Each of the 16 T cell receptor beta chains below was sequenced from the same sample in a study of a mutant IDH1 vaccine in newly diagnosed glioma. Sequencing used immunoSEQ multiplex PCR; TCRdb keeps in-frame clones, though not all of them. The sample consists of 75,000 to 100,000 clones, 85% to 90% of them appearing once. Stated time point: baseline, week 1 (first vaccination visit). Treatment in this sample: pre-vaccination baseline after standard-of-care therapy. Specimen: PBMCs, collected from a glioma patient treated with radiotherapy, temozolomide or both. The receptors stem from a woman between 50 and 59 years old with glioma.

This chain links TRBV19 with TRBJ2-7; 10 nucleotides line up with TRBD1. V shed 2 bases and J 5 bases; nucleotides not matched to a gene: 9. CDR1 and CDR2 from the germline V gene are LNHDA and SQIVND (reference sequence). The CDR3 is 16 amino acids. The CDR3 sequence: CASSIPGQGSYNEQYF. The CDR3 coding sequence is TGTGCCAGTAGTATACCGGGACAGGGGAGTTACAACGAGCAGTACTTC.

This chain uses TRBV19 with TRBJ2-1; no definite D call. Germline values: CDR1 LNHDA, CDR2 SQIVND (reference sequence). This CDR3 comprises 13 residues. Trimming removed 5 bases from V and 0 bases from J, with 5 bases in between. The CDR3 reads CASSQVSYNEQFF. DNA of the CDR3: TGTGCCAGTAGTCAAGTCTCCTACAATGAGCAGTTCTTC.

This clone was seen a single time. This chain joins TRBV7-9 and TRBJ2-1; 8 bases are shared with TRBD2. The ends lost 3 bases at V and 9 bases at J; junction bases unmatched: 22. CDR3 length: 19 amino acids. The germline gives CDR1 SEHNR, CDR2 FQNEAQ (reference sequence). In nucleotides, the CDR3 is TGTGCCAGCAGCTTTGGGCTAGCGGGTACTAATAGACAACGTGGTGAGCAGTTCTTC. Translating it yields CASSFGLAGTNRQRGEQFF.

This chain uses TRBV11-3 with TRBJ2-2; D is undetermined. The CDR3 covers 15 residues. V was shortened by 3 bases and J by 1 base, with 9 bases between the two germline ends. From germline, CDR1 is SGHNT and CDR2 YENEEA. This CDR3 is CASSLDGLNTGELFF. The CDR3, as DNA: TGTGCCAGCAGCTTGGACGGGCTGAACACCGGGGAGCTGTTTTTT.

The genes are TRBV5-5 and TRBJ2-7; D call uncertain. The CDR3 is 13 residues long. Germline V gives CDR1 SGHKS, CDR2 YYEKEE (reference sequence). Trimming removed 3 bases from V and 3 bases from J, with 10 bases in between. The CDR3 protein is CASSWFTVYEQYF. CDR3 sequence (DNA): TGTGCCAGCAGCTGGTTTACCGTCTACGAGCAGTACTTC.

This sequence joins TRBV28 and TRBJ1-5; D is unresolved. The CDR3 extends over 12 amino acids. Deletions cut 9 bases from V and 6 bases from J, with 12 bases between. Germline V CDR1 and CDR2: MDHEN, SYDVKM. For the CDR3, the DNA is TGTGCCAGTTCGACTTTCGGTCAGCCCCAGCATTTT. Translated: CASSTFGQPQHF.

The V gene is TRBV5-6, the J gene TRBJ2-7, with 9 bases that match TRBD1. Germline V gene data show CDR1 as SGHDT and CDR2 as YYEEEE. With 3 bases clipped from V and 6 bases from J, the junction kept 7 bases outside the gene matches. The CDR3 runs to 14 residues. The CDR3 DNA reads TGTGCCAGCAGCTATGGGACAGGGAGAGGCGAGCAGTACTTC. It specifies CASSYGTGRGEQYF. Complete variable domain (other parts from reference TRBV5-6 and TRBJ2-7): DAGVTQSPTHLIKTRGQQVTLRCSPKSGHDTVSWYQQALGQGPQFIFQYYEEEERQRGNFPDRFSGHQFPNYSSELNVNALLLGDSALYLCASSYGTGRGEQYFGPGTRLTVT.

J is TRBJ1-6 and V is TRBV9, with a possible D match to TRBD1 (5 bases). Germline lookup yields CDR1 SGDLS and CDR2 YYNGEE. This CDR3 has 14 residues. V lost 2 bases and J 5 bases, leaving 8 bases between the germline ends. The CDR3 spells CASSVRDDNSPLHF. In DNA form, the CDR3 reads TGTGCCAGCAGCGTCAGGGATGATAATTCACCCCTCCACTTT.

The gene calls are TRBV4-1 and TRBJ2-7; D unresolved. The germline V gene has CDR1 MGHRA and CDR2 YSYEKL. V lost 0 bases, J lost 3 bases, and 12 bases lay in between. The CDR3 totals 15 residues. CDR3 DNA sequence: TGCGCCAGCAGCCAAGAGAAGTTTTCCCACTACGAGCAGTACTTC. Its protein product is CASSQEKFSHYEQYF.

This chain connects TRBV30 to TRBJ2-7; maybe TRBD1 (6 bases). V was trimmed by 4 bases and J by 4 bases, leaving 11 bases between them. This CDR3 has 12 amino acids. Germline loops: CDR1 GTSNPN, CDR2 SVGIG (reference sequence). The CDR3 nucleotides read TGTGCCTGGACGGACAGCAAGTACGAGCAGTACTTC. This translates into CAWTDSKYEQYF.

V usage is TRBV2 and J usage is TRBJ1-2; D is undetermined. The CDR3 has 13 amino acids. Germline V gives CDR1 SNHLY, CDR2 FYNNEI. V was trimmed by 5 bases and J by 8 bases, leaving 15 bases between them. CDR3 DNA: TGTGCCAGCAGTACGCTGGACGGGAGCGGCTACACCTTC. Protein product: CASSTLDGSGYTF.

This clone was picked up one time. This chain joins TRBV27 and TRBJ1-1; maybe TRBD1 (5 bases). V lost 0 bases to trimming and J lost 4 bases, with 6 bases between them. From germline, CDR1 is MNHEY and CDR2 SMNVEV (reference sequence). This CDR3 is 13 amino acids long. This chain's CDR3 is CASSLSGATEAFF. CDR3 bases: TGTGCCAGCAGTTTATCAGGGGCCACTGAAGCTTTCTTT.

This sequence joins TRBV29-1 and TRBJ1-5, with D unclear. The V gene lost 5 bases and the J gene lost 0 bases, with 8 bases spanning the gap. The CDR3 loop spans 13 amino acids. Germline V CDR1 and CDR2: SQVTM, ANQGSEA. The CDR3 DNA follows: TGCAGCGTTATTACAGATAGCAATCAGCCCCAGCATTTT. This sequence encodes CSVITDSNQPQHF.

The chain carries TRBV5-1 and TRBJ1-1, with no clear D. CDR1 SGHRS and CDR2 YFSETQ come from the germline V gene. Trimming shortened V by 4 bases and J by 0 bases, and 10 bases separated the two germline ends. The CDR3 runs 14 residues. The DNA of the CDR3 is TGCGCCAGCAGCCCCCGGACGGTGAACACTGAAGCTTTCTTT. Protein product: CASSPRTVNTEAFF. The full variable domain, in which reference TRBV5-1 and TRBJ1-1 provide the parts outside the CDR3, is KAGVTQTPRYLIKTRGQQVTLSCSPISGHRSVSWYQQTPGQGLQFLFEYFSETQRNKGNFPGRFSGRQFSNSRSEMNVSTLELGDSALYLCASSPRTVNTEAFFGQGTRLTVV.

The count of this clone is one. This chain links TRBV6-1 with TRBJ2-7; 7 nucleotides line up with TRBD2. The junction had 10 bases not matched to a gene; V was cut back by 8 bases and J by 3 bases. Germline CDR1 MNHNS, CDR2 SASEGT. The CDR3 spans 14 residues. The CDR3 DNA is TGTGCCAGCGGTGGCCTAGCGGTAATCTACGAGCAGTACTTC. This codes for CASGGLAVIYEQYF.

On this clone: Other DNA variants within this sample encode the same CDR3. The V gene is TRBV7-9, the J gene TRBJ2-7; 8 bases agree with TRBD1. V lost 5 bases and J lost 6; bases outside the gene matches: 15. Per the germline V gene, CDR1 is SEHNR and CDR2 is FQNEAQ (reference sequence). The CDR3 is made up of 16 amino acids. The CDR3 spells CASSTLDRDEFGEQYF. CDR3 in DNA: TGTGCCAGCAGCACCCTGGACAGGGACGAGTTTGGCGAGCAGTACTTC.